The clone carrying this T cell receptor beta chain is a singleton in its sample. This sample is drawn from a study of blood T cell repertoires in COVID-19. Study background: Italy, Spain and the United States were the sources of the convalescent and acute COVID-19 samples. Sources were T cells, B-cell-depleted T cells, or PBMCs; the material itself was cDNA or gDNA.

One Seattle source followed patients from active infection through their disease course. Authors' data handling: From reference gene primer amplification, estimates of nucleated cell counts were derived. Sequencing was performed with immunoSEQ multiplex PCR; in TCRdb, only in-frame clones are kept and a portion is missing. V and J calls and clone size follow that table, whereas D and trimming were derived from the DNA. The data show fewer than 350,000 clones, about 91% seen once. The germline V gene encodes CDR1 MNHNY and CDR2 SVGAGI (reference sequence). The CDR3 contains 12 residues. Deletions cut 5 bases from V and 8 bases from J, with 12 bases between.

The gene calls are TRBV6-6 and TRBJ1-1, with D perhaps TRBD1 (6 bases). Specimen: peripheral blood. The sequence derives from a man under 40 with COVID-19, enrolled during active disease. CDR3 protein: CASSLTGMEAFF. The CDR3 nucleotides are TGTGCCAGCAGTCTCACAGGGATGGAAGCTTTCTTT.